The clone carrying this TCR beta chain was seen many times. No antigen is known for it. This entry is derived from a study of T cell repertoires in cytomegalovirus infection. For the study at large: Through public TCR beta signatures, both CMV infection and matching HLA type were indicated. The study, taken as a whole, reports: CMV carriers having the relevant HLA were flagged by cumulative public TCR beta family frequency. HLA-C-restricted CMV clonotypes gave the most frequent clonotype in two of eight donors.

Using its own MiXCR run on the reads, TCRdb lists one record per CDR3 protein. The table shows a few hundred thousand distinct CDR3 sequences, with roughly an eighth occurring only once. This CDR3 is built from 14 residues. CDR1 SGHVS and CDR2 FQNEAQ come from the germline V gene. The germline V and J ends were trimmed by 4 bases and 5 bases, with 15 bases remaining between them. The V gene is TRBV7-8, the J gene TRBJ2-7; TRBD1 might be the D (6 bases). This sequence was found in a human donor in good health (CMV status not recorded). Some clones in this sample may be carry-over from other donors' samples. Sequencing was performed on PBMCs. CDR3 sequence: CASSWDTPGDEQYF. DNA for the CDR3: TGTGCCAGCAGCTGGGACACCCCTGGCGACGAGCAGTACTTC. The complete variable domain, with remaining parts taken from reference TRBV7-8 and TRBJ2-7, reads GAGVSQSPRYKVAKRGQDVALRCDPISGHVSLFWYQQALGQGPEFLTYFQNEAQLDKSGLPSDRFFAERPEGSVSTLKIQRTQQEDSAVYLCASSWDTPGDEQYFGPGTRLTVT.